The TCR beta chain described here comes from a study of control samples from healthy donors and cancer patients. CDR1 and CDR2 from the germline V gene are SNHLY and FYNNEI. The CDR3 contains 12 residues. The ends were cut back, 6 bases at V and 8 bases at J, with 11 bases in the middle. The data were produced by immunoSEQ multiplex PCR, yet TCRdb's version contains in-frame clones alone and is incomplete. The sample gives 170,000 or so clones, 80% to 95% of which show up once; roughly 1.5% is in the top ten. V is TRBV2 and J is TRBJ2-1; D possibly corresponds to TRBD2 (5 bases). This TCR came from a man younger than 35 in good health. The specimen sequenced was blood. The CDR3 nucleotides read TGTGCCAGCAGACTAGGGTTACATGAGCAGTTCTTC. Encoded protein: CASRLGLHEQFF.